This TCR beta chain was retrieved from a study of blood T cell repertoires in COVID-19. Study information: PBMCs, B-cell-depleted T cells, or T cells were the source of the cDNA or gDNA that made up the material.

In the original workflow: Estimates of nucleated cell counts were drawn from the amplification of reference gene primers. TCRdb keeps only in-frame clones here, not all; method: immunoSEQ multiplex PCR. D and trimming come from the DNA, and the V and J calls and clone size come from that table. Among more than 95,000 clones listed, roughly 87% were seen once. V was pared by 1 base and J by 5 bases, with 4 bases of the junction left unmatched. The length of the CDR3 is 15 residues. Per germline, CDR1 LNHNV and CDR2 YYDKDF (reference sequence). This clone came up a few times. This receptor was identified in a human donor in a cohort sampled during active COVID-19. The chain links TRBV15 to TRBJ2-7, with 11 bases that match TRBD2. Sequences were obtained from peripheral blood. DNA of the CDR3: TGTGCCACCAGCAGAGCACTAGCGGGGGAGGACGAGCAGTACTTC. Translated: CATSRALAGEDEQYF.